A selection of T cell receptor beta chains follows, all from one sample in a study of cytomegalovirus exposure and HLA in healthy donors. Profiling relied on immunoSEQ multiplex PCR, and the TCRdb table lists in-frame clones only, not all of them. Among about 110,000 clones listed, approximately 70% were seen once. The sequencing input was PBMCs. The receptors come from a woman in her 30s in good health and CMV-seronegative. Both conserved end residues are part of each CDR3.

TRBJ2-3,TRBV7-5,CVRSLKISSGLCGTDTQYF
TRBJ1-5,TRBV6-5,CASSYGQGGQPQHF
TRBJ2-6,TRBV2,CAGGAGANVLTF
TRBJ2-3,TRBV27,CASSLSGGANTDTQYF
TRBJ1-1,TRBV5-1,CASSFMGGSGLNTEAFF
TRBJ1-3,TRBV27,CASSFKGAGNTIYF
TRBJ2-7,TRBV7-2,CASSLPGNSEQYF
TRBJ2-3,TRBV18,CASSIRTSGTADTQYF
TRBJ1-2,TRBV7-2,CASSLDRGRTPNYGYTF
TRBJ1-4,TRBV5-1,CASSFFEGTGGEKLFF
TRBJ1-2,TRBV2,CASSPVEGVSSF
TRBJ1-1,TRBV6-1,CASSGDVGKTQGYTEAFF
TRBJ1-2,TRBV18,CASSPRLGEGYTF
TRBJ1-2,TRBV6-4,CASSDGTGGADGYTF
TRBJ2-1,TRBV4-3,CASSQVLGGGTGQFF
TRBJ2-3,TRBV5-1,CASSLEAVAVDTQYF
TRBJ1-5,TRBV5-1,CASSWRTGGDQPQHF
TRBJ2-1,TRBV10-2,CASSERGGTALEQFF
TRBJ1-1,TRBV6-5,CASRPGQSFAEAFF
TRBJ1-2,TRBV4-1,CASSQDFFTDLAYGYTF
TRBJ1-4,TRBV19,CARILDRGDNEKLFF
TRBJ2-6,TRBV18,CASSPTEAYSGANVLTF
TRBJ2-7,TRBV6-1,CASRRSSPAYEQYF
TRBJ2-1,TRBV5-6,CASSRAGGFNEQFF
TRBJ1-3,TRBV7-7,CASSLDGGAGNTIYF
TRBJ2-2,TRBV30,CAWNGRTEEKVTYTGELFF
TRBJ1-2,TRBV5-1,CASSPRDGQAFWGYTF
TRBJ2-3,TRBV6-4,CASSPGLAGDSQYF